This T cell receptor beta chain originates from a study of blood T cell repertoires in COVID-19. In this sample, this clone turned up a few times. The CDR3 is 16 residues long. CDR1 SGHTA and CDR2 FQGTGA come from the germline V gene. J lost 4 bases, V lost 5 bases, and 10 bases had no gene match. Here immunoSEQ multiplex PCR was the method, and the copy in TCRdb shows in-frame clones only, minus some. The sample holds just over 60,000 clones, 79% seen once. The specimen sequenced was peripheral blood. The chain carries TRBV7-3 and TRBJ2-2; 7 bases are a match to TRBD2. The sequence was obtained from a woman older than 75 with active or convalescent COVID-19. The chain's CDR3 is CASSPGLSSGTGELFF. The CDR3 DNA reads TGTGCCAGCAGCCCGGGACTATCTTCTGGCACCGGGGAGCTGTTTTTT.